This T cell receptor (beta chain) is from a study of T cells in Graves' hyperthyroidism and ophthalmopathy. This clonotype was picked up many times. V shed 2 bases and J shed 9 bases, with 14 bases lying between them. This CDR3 spans 15 amino acids. Amplification targeted TCR beta CDR3 regions from RNA transcripts. TCR CDR3 regions were first amplified by RT-PCR with HTBI primers. TCRdb processed the multiplex PCR reads anew with MiXCR; each CDR3 protein has one entry. Among approximately 720,000 distinct CDR3 sequences, around 19% were seen once, and the ten largest hold over 15%. The material sequenced was blood. The sequence was collected from a woman aged 45 to 65 with Graves' hyperthyroidism that later progressed to Graves' ophthalmopathy. V usage is TRBV12-3 or TRBV12-4 and J usage is TRBJ1-6; D is perhaps TRBD1 (6 bases). CDR3 region: CASSLSGVFASPLHF. Here the CDR3 DNA reads TGTGCCAGCAGTTTATCAGGGGTCTTTGCTTCACCCCTCCACTTT.